This is a list of T cell receptor beta chains from one sample in a study of neurological immune-mediated disorders. One entry per CDR3 protein results from TCRdb running MiXCR on the 5' RACE reads. There are roughly 45,000 distinct CDR3 sequences in the sample; roughly 12% occur only once, and roughly an eighth lies in the top ten. The sample comprised PBMCs. The receptors come from a man in his thirties or forties in good health. Each CDR3 is given without its conserved first and last residue. D genes are given only for firm matches.

V	J	D	CDR3
TRBV20-1	TRBJ2-7	NA	SARDGGDDTYEQY
TRBV2	TRBJ2-3	TRBD1	ASDLDRASDTQY
TRBV3-1	TRBJ2-2	NA	ASSESTGELF
TRBV20-1	TRBJ2-4	NA	SATGAQGGKNIQY
TRBV3-1	TRBJ1-6	NA	ASSQVRRNSPLH
TRBV5-1	TRBJ2-5	NA	ASNAGWETQY
TRBV12-3/TRBV12-4	TRBJ2-7	NA	ASSPGFHEQY
TRBV20-1	TRBJ1-4	NA	SARDYAAGQNEKLF
TRBV5-1	TRBJ2-1	NA	ASSLLTVRVNEQF
TRBV28	TRBJ2-7	TRBD1	ASSLPDRANYEQY
TRBV6-1	TRBJ1-3	NA	ASSEVRAGNTIY
TRBV29-1	TRBJ1-1	NA	SVELRGNTEAF
TRBV28	TRBJ2-5	NA	ASSGGAGRGTQY
TRBV20-1	TRBJ2-1	NA	SASSGLPIPVYNEQF
TRBV28	TRBJ2-7	TRBD2	ASRTGTSGGGQY
TRBV7-9	TRBJ2-3	TRBD2	ASSPFGREDTQY
TRBV29-1	TRBJ2-1	NA	SVESGGGTEQF
TRBV27	TRBJ2-7	NA	ASSFWSGAYEQY
TRBV10-3	TRBJ2-1	TRBD2	ATALAAYNEQF
TRBV29-1	TRBJ2-6	NA	SVELNSGANVLT
TRBV18	TRBJ2-5	TRBD1	ASSRRIPRQGNSETQY
TRBV5-1	TRBJ2-3	TRBD2	ASSFLTSGSPWSRTDTQY
TRBV6-2/TRBV6-3	TRBJ2-7	TRBD2	ASSYHLVSSGSLYEQY
TRBV7-2	TRBJ2-7	TRBD2	ASSTGGYEQY
TRBV28	TRBJ2-7	TRBD1	ASSLSPGQGASYEQY
TRBV4-2	TRBJ2-7	TRBD2	ASSPYQAGETYEQY
TRBV7-6	TRBJ1-1	NA	ASSSGTTQETEAF
TRBV10-3	TRBJ1-2	NA	AISEPGPRGTNYGYT
TRBV13	TRBJ2-7	TRBD2	ASSSDRGTSGRLGEQY
TRBV20-1	TRBJ2-5	NA	SAPRGEETQY
TRBV6-2/TRBV6-3	TRBJ2-7	TRBD1	ASEGQIYEQY
TRBV15	TRBJ1-5	NA	ATSREVVNYQPQH
TRBV24-1	TRBJ2-1	TRBD2	ATSDLAGGGVEQF
TRBV28	TRBJ1-1	TRBD1	ASSLRQGRDLF
TRBV25-1	TRBJ2-2	NA	ASRNGEEELF
TRBV10-3	TRBJ2-1	TRBD2	AISTGTSGAEQF
TRBV10-1	TRBJ2-7	NA	ASSELGGEQY
TRBV29-1	TRBJ2-7	TRBD1	SVEMTGGGEQY
TRBV7-9	TRBJ2-7	NA	ASSLVPYEQY
TRBV10-3	TRBJ2-3	NA	AISEPPLDTQY
TRBV20-1	TRBJ1-1	NA	SARWAGANTEAF
TRBV20-1	TRBJ1-5	TRBD1	SATPRTGQSNQPQH
TRBV29-1	TRBJ2-7	NA	SVEEGANSYEQY
TRBV3-1	TRBJ2-3	NA	ASSQPVGILVY
TRBV5-1	TRBJ2-5	NA	ASSLVGNTGGETQY
TRBV30	TRBJ2-3	NA	AWSPPPATDTQY
TRBV6-6	TRBJ2-3	NA	ASSIGVRRTSGDTQY
TRBV6-2/TRBV6-3	TRBJ2-7	TRBD2	ASSSYLAATYEQY
TRBV7-6	TRBJ2-5	TRBD1	ASRRQGVGQETQY
TRBV2	TRBJ2-5	NA	ASSSTLQETQY
TRBV7-2	TRBJ2-2	NA	ASSFLSANTGELF
TRBV12-3/TRBV12-4	TRBJ2-5	TRBD1	ASSQDREYQETQY
TRBV5-1	TRBJ2-2	TRBD2	ASSLLAGVRTGELF